The TCR beta chain described here comes from a study of cytomegalovirus exposure and HLA in healthy donors. Study results and caveats: Exclusion as indistinguishable affected some V segments, including TRBV6-2 and TRBV6-3.

Both 60 Vbeta primers and 13 Jbeta primers went into the PCR. Sequencing was performed with immunoSEQ multiplex PCR; in TCRdb, only in-frame clones are kept and a portion is missing. This table holds about 180,000 clones, roughly four fifths found once. This CDR3 is 15 amino acids long. After removal of 6 bases from V and 4 bases from J, the junction contained 10 bases not matched to a gene. Looked up from germline, CDR1 is LNHDA and CDR2 is SQIVND (reference sequence). Points on this clone: Its target is unknown.

Sequences were obtained from PBMCs. This clonotype was sampled from a male donor in good health and CMV-seronegative. This sequence joins TRBV19 and TRBJ2-7; TRBD1 matches at 9 bases. The CDR3 sequence: CASRTTGGTGYEQYF. DNA of the CDR3: TGTGCCAGTAGGACGACAGGGGGGACTGGGTACGAGCAGTACTTC.